This TCR beta chain stems from a study of response to subunit inactivated influenza vaccine. TCRdb reanalysed the RT-PCR reads using MiXCR and keeps one entry per CDR3 protein. The sample contains about 520,000 distinct CDR3 sequences, approximately 10% of which appear only once. J was trimmed by 3 bases and V by 7 bases; bases with no gene match: 10. This CDR3 region has 15 residues. Germline V CDR1 and CDR2: SQVTM, ANQGSEA. Findings of the study overall: The authors proposed limited new T cell recruitment per seasonal influenza vaccination.

This clonotype has only a few counts. The antigen is unknown. This receptor was identified in a man aged 50 to 60 who received an inactivated influenza vaccine. This chain uses TRBV29-1 with TRBJ2-3; TRBD2 matches at 10 bases. This specimen was PBMCs from blood, taken more than 35 days after vaccination. The CDR3 DNA is TGCAGCGCATCGGGGACTAGCGTTTTGACAGATACGCAGTATTTT. Protein sequence: CSASGTSVLTDTQYF.